The subject of this entry is one T cell receptor (beta chain). Its antigen is as yet unknown. The CDR3 extends over 15 amino acids. J was trimmed by 5 bases and V by 0 bases; bases with no gene match: 2. Germline loops: CDR1 KGHDR, CDR2 SFDVKD. This specimen belongs to a study of metastatic and nonmetastatic thyroid tumors. Every patient was untreated before thyroid surgery. Per the original data handling: In papillary thyroid cancer, a distant-metastasis classifier was built using CDR3 differences across clinicopathological groups. TCRdb redid the clone calls on the PCR reads using MiXCR. The V and J calls and clone size come from TCRdb's table, not from the authors' own analysis. The repertoire consists of tens of thousands of clones, with 25% to 30% occurring once and the leading ten covering 9.6%. Whole-study results and caveats: Compared with benign nodules, malignant thyroid tumors were reported to have significantly higher TCR beta diversity in both blood and tumor.

Material: blood. V gene TRBV24-1 combines with J gene TRBJ2-2; 7 bases align to TRBD1. The TCR sequence derives from a female donor with papillary thyroid cancer or a benign thyroid nodule (not recorded which). Some clones in this sample may be carry-over from other donors' samples. CDR3: CATSDLDRETGELFF. For the CDR3, the DNA is TGTGCCACCAGTGATTTGGACAGGGAAACCGGGGAGCTGTTTTTT.